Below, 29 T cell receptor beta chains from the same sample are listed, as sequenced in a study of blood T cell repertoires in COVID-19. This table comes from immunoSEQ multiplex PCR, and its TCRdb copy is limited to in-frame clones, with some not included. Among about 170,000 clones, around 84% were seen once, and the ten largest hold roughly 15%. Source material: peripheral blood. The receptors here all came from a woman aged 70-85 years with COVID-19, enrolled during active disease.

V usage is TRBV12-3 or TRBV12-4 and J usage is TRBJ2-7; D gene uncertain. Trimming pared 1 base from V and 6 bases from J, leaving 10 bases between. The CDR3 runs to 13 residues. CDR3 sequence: CASSLEPLREQYV. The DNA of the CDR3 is TGTGCCAGCAGTTTAGAGCCCCTACGCGAGCAGTACGTC.

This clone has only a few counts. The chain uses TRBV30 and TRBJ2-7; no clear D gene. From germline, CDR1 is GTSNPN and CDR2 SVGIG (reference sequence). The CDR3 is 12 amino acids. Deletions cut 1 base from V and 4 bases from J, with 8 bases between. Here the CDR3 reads CAWSERAYEQYF. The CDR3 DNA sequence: TGTGCCTGGAGTGAGAGAGCTTACGAGCAGTACTTC.

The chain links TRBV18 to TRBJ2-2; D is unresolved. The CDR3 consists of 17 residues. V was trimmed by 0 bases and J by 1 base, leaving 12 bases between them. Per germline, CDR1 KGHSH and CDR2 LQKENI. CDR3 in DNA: TGTGCCAGCTCACCACCGTCGCGGCTGCTGAACACCGGGGAGCTGTTTTTT. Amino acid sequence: CASSPPSRLLNTGELFF.

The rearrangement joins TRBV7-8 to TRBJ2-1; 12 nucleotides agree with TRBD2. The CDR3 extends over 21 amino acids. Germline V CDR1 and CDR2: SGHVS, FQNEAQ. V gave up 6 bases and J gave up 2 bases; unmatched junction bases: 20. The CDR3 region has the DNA TGTGCCAGCAGTCCCGACCCAAAGGACAGGCGGACTAGCGGGGCCTACAATGAGCAGTTCTTC. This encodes CASSPDPKDRRTSGAYNEQFF.

CDR3 protein: CASRLYPGYNEQFF. CDR3 DNA sequence: TGTGCCAGCAGATTGTACCCCGGCTACAATGAGCAGTTCTTC. The chain has TRBV6-5 and TRBJ2-1; D ambiguous. The length of the CDR3 is 14 residues. Germline V gene data show CDR1 as MNHEY and CDR2 as SVGAGI. Trimming took off 6 bases at V and 3 bases at J, with 12 bases between the two ends.

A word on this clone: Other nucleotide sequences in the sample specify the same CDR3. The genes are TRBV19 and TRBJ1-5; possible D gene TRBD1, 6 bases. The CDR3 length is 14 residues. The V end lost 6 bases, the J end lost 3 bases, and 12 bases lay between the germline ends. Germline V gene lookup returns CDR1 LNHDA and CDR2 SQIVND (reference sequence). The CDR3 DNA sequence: TGTGCCAGTAGCAAGGACAGATCCAATCAGCCCCAGCATTTT. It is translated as CASSKDRSNQPQHF.

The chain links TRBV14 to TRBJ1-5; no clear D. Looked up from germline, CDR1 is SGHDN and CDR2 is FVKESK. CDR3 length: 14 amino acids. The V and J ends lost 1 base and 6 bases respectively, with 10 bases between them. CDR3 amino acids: CASSQGGFGQPQHF. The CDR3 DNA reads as TGTGCCAGCAGCCAAGGAGGTTTCGGTCAGCCCCAGCATTTT.

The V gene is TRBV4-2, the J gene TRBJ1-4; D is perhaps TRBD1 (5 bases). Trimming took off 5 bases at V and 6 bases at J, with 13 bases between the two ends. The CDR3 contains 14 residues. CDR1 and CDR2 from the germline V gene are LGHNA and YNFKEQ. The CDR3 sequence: CASSSQGGDEKLFF. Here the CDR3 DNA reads TGTGCCAGCAGCTCGCAGGGTGGGGATGAAAAACTGTTTTTT.

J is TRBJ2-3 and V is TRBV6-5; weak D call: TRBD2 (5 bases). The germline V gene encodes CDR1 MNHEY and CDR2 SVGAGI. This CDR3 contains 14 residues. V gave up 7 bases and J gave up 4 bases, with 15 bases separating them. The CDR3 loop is CASTGDGRADTQYF. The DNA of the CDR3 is TGTGCCAGCACCGGAGATGGGCGGGCAGATACGCAGTATTTT.

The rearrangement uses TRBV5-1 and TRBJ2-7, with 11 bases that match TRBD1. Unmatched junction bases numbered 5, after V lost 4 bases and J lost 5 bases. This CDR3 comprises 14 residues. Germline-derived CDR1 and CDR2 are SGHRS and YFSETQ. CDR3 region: CASSPGQGANEQYF. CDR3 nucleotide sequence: TGCGCCAGCAGCCCCGGACAGGGGGCCAACGAGCAGTACTTC.

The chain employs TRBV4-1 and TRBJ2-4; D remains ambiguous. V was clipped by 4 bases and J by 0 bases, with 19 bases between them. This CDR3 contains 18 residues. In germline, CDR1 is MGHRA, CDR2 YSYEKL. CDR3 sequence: CASSPTRLAKLAKNIQYF. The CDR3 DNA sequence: TGCGCCAGCAGCCCGACACGTCTGGCGAAACTAGCCAAAAACATTCAGTACTTC.

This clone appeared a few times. CDR3 bases: TGTGCCAGCAGCCCGACAGGGGACCGCCTGTCTGAGCAGTACTTC. Its protein product is CASSPTGDRLSEQYF. This rearrangement joins TRBV7-2 to TRBJ2-7; 8 bases are a match to TRBD1. Germline assignment: CDR1 SGHTA and CDR2 FQGNSA. The CDR3 spans 15 residues. V gave up 5 bases and J gave up 7 bases; unmatched junction bases: 13.

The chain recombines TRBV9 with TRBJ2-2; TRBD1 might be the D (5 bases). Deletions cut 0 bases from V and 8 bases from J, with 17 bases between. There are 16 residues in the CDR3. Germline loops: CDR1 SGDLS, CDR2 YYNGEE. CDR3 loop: CASSVAVESRVGELFF. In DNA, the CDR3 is TGTGCCAGCAGCGTAGCCGTCGAGTCCAGGGTTGGGGAGCTGTTTTTT.

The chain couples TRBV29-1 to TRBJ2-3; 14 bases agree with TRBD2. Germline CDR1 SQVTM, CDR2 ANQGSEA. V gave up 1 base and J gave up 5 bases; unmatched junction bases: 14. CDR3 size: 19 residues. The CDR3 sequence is CSVEGYRRGLAGDRDTQYF. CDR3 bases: TGCAGCGTTGAAGGCTACAGGAGGGGACTAGCGGGAGACAGAGATACGCAGTATTTT.

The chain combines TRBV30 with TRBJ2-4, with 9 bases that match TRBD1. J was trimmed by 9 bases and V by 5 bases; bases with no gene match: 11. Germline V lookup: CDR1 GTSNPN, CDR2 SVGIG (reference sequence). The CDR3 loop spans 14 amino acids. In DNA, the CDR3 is TGTGCCTGGGACTTGATAGGGACAGGGAGCATTCAGTACTTC. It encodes CAWDLIGTGSIQYF.

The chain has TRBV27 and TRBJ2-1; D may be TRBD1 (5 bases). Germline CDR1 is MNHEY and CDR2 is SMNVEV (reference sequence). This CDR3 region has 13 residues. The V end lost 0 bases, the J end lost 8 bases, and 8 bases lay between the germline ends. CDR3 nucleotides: TGTGCCAGCAGTTTATCCCTAGGGGATGAGCAGTTCTTC. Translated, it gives CASSLSLGDEQFF.

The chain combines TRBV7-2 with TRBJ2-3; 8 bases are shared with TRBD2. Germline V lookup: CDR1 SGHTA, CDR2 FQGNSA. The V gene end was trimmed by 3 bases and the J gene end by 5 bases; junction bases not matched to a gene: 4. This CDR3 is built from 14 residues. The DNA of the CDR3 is TGTGCCAGCAGCTTCCCGGGGGGGAGAGATACGCAGTATTTT. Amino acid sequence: CASSFPGGRDTQYF.

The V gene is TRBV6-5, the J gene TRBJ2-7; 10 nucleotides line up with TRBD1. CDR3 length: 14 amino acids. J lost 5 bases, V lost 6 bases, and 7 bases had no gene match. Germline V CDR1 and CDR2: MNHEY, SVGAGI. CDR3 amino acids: CASSDRDRGDEQYF. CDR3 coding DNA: TGTGCCAGCAGCGACAGGGACAGGGGCGACGAGCAGTACTTC.

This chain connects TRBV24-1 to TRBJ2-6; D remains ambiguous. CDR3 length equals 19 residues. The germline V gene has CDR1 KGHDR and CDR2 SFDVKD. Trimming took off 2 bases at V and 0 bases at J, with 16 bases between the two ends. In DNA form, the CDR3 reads TGTGCCACCAGTGATTCTCGAACAGCACTTGCCTCTGGGGCCAACGTCCTGACTTTC. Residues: CATSDSRTALASGANVLTF.

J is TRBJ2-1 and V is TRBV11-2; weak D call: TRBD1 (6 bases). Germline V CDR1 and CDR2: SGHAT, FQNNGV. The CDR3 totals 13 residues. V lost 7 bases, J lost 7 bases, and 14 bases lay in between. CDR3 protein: CASTYRVNNEQFF. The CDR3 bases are TGTGCCAGCACCTACAGGGTTAATAATGAGCAGTTCTTC. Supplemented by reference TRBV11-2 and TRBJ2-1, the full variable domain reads EAGVAQSPRYKIIEKRQSVAFWCNPISGHATLYWYQQILGQGPKLLIQFQNNGVVDDSQLPKDRFSAERLKGVDSTLKIQPAKLEDSAVYLCASTYRVNNEQFFGPGTRLTVL.

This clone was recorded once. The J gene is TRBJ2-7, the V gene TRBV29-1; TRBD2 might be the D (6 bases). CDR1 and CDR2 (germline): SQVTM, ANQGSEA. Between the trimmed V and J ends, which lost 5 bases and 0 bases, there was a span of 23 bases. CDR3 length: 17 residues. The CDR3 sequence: CSVSAAGRAGISYEQYF. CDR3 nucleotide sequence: TGCAGCGTTTCGGCGGCGGGTAGAGCGGGCATCTCCTACGAGCAGTACTTC.

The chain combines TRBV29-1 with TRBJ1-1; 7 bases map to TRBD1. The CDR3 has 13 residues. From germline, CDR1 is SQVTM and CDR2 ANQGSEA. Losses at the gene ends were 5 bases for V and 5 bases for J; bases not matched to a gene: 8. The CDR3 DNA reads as TGCAGCGTTCCTTCGACAGGGTGGACTGAAGCTTTCTTT. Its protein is CSVPSTGWTEAFF.

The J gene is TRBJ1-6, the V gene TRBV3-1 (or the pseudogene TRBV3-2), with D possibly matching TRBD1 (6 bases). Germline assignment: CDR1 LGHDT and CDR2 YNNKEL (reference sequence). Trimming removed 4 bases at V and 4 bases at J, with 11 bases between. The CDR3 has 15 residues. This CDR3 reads CASSLETGYNSPLHF. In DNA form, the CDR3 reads TGTGCCAGCAGCCTAGAAACAGGGTATAATTCACCCCTCCACTTT.

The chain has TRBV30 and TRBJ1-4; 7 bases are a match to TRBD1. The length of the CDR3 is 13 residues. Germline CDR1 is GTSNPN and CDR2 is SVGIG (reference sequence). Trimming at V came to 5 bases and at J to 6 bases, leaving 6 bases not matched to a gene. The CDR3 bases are TGTGCCTGGGAGGGGGCTAGCGATGAAAAACTGTTTTTT. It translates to CAWEGASDEKLFF.

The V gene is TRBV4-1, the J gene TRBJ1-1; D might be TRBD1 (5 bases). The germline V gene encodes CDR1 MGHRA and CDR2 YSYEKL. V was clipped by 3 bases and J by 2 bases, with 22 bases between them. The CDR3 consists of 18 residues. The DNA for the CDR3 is TGCGCCAGCAGCCACGGGGGGGTGAGGGGAGCAATTAACACTGAAGCTTTCTTT. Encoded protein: CASSHGGVRGAINTEAFF.

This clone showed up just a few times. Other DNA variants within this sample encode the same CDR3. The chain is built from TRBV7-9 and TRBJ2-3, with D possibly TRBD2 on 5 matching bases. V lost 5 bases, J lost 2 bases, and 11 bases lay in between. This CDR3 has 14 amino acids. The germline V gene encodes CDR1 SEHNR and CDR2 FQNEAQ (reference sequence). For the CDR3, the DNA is TGTGCCAGCAGCCCCTCGGGGAACACAGATACGCAGTATTTT. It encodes CASSPSGNTDTQYF.

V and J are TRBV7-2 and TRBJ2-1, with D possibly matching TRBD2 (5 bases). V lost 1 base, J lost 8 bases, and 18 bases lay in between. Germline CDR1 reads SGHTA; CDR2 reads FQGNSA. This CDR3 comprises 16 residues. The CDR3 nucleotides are TGTGCCAGCAGCTTAGGAGATCGGGGAGTCTTGGATGAGCAGTTCTTC. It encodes CASSLGDRGVLDEQFF.

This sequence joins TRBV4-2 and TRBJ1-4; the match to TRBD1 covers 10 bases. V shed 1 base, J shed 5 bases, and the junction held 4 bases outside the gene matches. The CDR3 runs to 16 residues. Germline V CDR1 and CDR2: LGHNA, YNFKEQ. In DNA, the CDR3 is TGTGCCAGCAGCCAAGCCCGGACAGGGGGGAATGAAAAACTGTTTTTT. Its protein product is CASSQARTGGNEKLFF.

The DNA of the CDR3 is TGTGCCAGTAGACAGGGCAACCTCGGGAACACCGGGGAGCTGTTTTTT. Protein sequence: CASRQGNLGNTGELFF. The chain carries TRBV19 and TRBJ2-2; D possibly corresponds to TRBD1 (6 bases). The CDR3 loop spans 16 amino acids. CDR1 and CDR2 (germline): LNHDA, SQIVND (reference sequence). The V gene lost 6 bases and the J gene lost 1 base, with 15 bases spanning the gap.